Following are 20 T cell receptor beta chains from one sample sequenced in a study of graft-versus-host responses after intestinal transplantation. Repertoires were generated with immunoSEQ multiplex PCR, while TCRdb's copy carries only in-frame clones and drops some. The sample lists about 110,000 clones, roughly 92% occurring once. Their antigens remain unidentified. The sample here was unstimulated CD4+ T cells sorted from spleen or lymph node cells, taken before transplant. The receptors originated from a human donor who was the organ donor for an intestinal transplant.

The V gene is TRBV19, the J gene TRBJ1-4, with unresolved D. V was clipped by 3 bases and J by 5 bases, with 10 bases between them. From germline, CDR1 is LNHDA and CDR2 SQIVND (reference sequence). The CDR3 extends over 14 amino acids. For the CDR3, the DNA is TGTGCCAGTAGTATTCACGGAACAAATGAAAAACTGTTTTTT. Residues: CASSIHGTNEKLFF.

The genes are TRBV28 and TRBJ2-7, with 9 bases aligning to TRBD1. The V gene's germline CDR1 is MDHEN and CDR2 SYDVKM. V gave up 8 bases and J gave up 11 bases; unmatched junction bases: 7. CDR3 length: 11 residues. CDR3 nucleotides: TGTGCCAGCGGGGACCGGGACAGGGAGTACTTC. Amino acids: CASGDRDREYF. Filled out from reference TRBV28 and TRBJ2-7, the complete variable domain reads DVKVTQSSRYLVKRTGEKVFLECVQDMDHENMFWYRQDPGLGLRLIYFSYDVKMKEKGDIPEGYSVSREKKERFSLILESASTNQTSMYLCASGDRDREYFGPGTRLTVT.

The chain carries TRBV5-4 and TRBJ1-1, with a tentative D call TRBD1 (6 bases). The length of the CDR3 is 13 residues. The V end lost 4 bases, the J end lost 5 bases, and 12 bases lay between the germline ends. The germline V gene has CDR1 SGHNT and CDR2 YYREEE (reference sequence). Here the CDR3 reads CASSPGGGTEAFF. CDR3 coding DNA: TGTGCCAGCAGCCCGGGGGGCGGAACTGAAGCTTTCTTT.

The chain employs TRBV30 and TRBJ1-1; no definite D call. The CDR3 length is 12 residues. Looked up from germline, CDR1 is GTSNPN and CDR2 is SVGIG (reference sequence). Trimming took off 0 bases at V and 10 bases at J, with 12 bases between the two ends. CDR3: CAWSVIPPSAFF. The CDR3 region has the DNA TGTGCCTGGAGTGTAATCCCCCCCTCAGCTTTCTTT.

The chain uses TRBV2 and TRBJ2-5, with D possibly being TRBD1 (6 bases). Germline lookup yields CDR1 SNHLY and CDR2 FYNNEI. This CDR3 comprises 16 residues. This CDR3 is CAGRMRGNGAQETQYF. Here the CDR3 DNA reads TGTGCAGGCCGCATGAGGGGGAATGGCGCCCAAGAGACCCAGTACTTC.

The J gene is TRBJ2-7, the V gene TRBV4-3; a weak D match, TRBD1 (6 bases). The CDR3 contains 15 residues. The V and J ends lost 1 base and 2 bases respectively, with 12 bases between them. Germline CDR1 reads LGHNA; CDR2 reads YSLEER. The CDR3 bases are TGCGCCAGCAGCCAAGGACCGGGACACGCCTACGAGCAGTACTTC. The encoded protein is CASSQGPGHAYEQYF.

CDR3 sequence: CASSSGLYGANVLTF. The CDR3 DNA reads TGTGCCAGTAGTTCCGGGTTATATGGGGCCAACGTCCTGACTTTC. The chain recombines TRBV19 with TRBJ2-6; D uncertain. Germline CDR1 LNHDA, CDR2 SQIVND (reference sequence). Trimming removed 5 bases at V and 3 bases at J, with 11 bases between. CDR3 length equals 15 residues.

The V gene is TRBV19, the J gene TRBJ2-6, with D perhaps TRBD1 (6 bases). The CDR3 sequence is 16 residues long. Between the trimmed V and J ends, which lost 7 bases and 2 bases, there was a span of 15 bases. In germline, CDR1 is LNHDA, CDR2 SQIVND (reference sequence). This CDR3 reads CASTDRRFPGANVLTF. The CDR3 nucleotides are TGTGCCAGTACCGACAGGCGATTTCCTGGGGCCAACGTCCTGACTTTC.

V gene TRBV6-5 combines with J gene TRBJ1-5, with D possibly matching TRBD1 (6 bases). This CDR3 is 15 amino acids long. Trimming took 6 bases from V and 1 from J, leaving 13 bases between them. Germline lookup yields CDR1 MNHEY and CDR2 SVGAGI. CDR3 sequence: CASRPTGLSNQPQHF. CDR3 DNA sequence: TGTGCCAGCAGACCAACAGGGCTGAGCAATCAGCCCCAGCATTTT.

The V and J genes are TRBV7-9 and TRBJ2-1; tentative D call: TRBD2 (5 bases). Germline CDR1 is SEHNR and CDR2 is FQNEAQ (reference sequence). The CDR3 runs to 16 residues. V lost 1 base and J lost 9, with 19 bases in between. The CDR3 loop is CASSLERTLGIGEQFF. The CDR3 DNA is TGTGCCAGCAGCTTAGAGAGGACTCTTGGAATCGGTGAGCAGTTCTTC.

CDR3 DNA sequence: TGCAGTTCGTTGGGGTGGGGGTACAATGAGCAGTTCTTC. Its protein is CSSLGWGYNEQFF. The chain employs TRBV29-1 and TRBJ2-1, with D perhaps matching TRBD1 or TRBD2 (5 bases each). The CDR3 is made up of 13 amino acids. The germline V gene encodes CDR1 SQVTM and CDR2 ANQGSEA.

In regard to this clone: A junction boundary mismatches the germline segment, possibly from a read error. The chain combines TRBV7-9 with TRBJ2-5; D is possibly TRBD1 (6 bases). The CDR3 consists of 15 residues. The germline V gene encodes CDR1 SEHNR and CDR2 FQNEAQ (reference sequence). In nucleotides, the CDR3 is TGTGTCAGCAGCCGCGGGCAGGGGAGTCAAGAGACCCAGTACTTC. It yields the protein CVSSRGQGSQETQYF.

The chain couples TRBV18 to TRBJ2-3, with D unclear. Trimming took off 1 base at V and 5 bases at J, with 7 bases between the two ends. The CDR3 runs 13 residues. Germline CDR1 reads KGHSH; CDR2 reads LQKENI. CDR3 DNA sequence: TGTGCCAGCTCACCACTTATGAGAGATACGCAGTATTTT. Amino acids: CASSPLMRDTQYF.

The chain employs TRBV10-2 and TRBJ1-2, with 7 nucleotides matching TRBD1. The length of the CDR3 is 13 residues. V lost 2 bases and J lost 4; bases outside the gene matches: 1. CDR1 is WSHSY and CDR2 is SAAADI in the germline V gene. Written as DNA, the CDR3 is TGCGCCAGCAGTGAGGACAGGGCCTATGGCTACACCTTC. Amino acids: CASSEDRAYGYTF.

The chain links TRBV15 to TRBJ2-3; 8 positions match TRBD1. The CDR3 length is 13 residues. Trimming took 0 bases from V and 8 from J; bases not matched to a gene: 1. CDR1 and CDR2 from the germline V gene are LNHNV and YYDKDF (reference sequence). This CDR3 is CATSREDRATQYF. The DNA for the CDR3 is TGTGCCACCAGCAGAGAGGACAGGGCTACGCAGTATTTT.

The CDR3 DNA is TGCATTCTTAGGTTTGGCACTGAAGCTTTCTTT. Protein: CILRFGTEAFF. The chain uses TRBV20-1 and TRBJ1-1; D remains unclear. Germline CDR1 and CDR2: DFQATT and SNEGSKA (reference sequence). The CDR3 totals 11 residues.

This clone turned up a few times. The chain carries TRBV14 and TRBJ2-3; D is uncertain. The CDR3 runs to 13 residues. Germline CDR1 and CDR2: SGHDN and FVKESK. V was trimmed by 1 base and J by 6 bases, leaving 8 bases between them. The CDR3 DNA reads TGTGCCAGCAGCCAAGTGTCCAGCGATACGCAGTATTTT. It is translated as CASSQVSSDTQYF. The variable domain in full, with the rest retrieved from reference TRBV14 and TRBJ2-3, is EAGVTQFPSHSVIEKGQTVTLRCDPISGHDNLYWYRRVMGKEIKFLLHFVKESKQDESGMPNNRFLAERTGGTYSTLKVQPAELEDSGVYFCASSQVSSDTQYFGPGTRLTVL.

V is TRBV14 and J is TRBJ2-7, with D unclear. This CDR3 spans 15 amino acids. V lost 0 bases to trimming and J lost 2 bases, with 11 bases between them. Germline CDR1 SGHDN, CDR2 FVKESK. CDR3 in DNA: TGTGCCAGCAGCCAAGATCACCGCCTTACCTACGAGCAGTACTTC. Encoded protein: CASSQDHRLTYEQYF.

The chain recombines TRBV5-6 with TRBJ1-2; D gene unclear. The CDR3 runs to 14 residues. Per germline, CDR1 SGHDT and CDR2 YYEEEE. V dropped 4 bases and J dropped 0 bases, with 10 bases sitting between them. The CDR3, as DNA: TGTGCCAGCAGCCATCGGGCGACTAACTATGGCTACACCTTC. Its translation is CASSHRATNYGYTF.

The chain combines TRBV7-9 with TRBJ1-2; no clear D. The CDR3 has 13 amino acids. Per the germline V gene, CDR1 is SEHNR and CDR2 is FQNEAQ (reference sequence). V gave up 5 bases and J gave up 8 bases, with 15 bases separating them. CDR3 DNA: TGTGCCAGCAGCCCCCGCCCAGAAAAGGGCTACACCTTC. This sequence encodes CASSPRPEKGYTF.